This TCR beta chain was found in a study of CD8 T cells in ankylosing spondylitis. This clonotype was observed a handful of times. Its antigen is undetermined. Quantitative 5'-RACE with molecular barcodes produced the TCR beta libraries. Each CDR3 protein gets one entry after TCRdb re-called the 5' RACE reads with MiXCR. This table holds around 140,000 distinct CDR3 sequences, 15% to 20% found once. Study-level results: Researchers reportedly found disease-linked clones significantly enriched in matched ankylosing spondylitis synovial fluid. Among TCR beta sequences, a motif of under 10 highly homologous variants appeared characteristic of ankylosing spondylitis blood.

V lost 4 bases and J lost 3, with 10 bases in between. This CDR3 has 13 amino acids. The germline CDR1 and CDR2 sequences are MNHNY and SVGAGI (reference sequence). The rearrangement joins TRBV6-6 to TRBJ2-7, with TRBD2 as a possible D gene (6 bases). Material: blood, either unsorted or a sorted T cell fraction (not recorded which). The sequence was obtained from a male donor with ankylosing spondylitis. The CDR3 region has the DNA TGTGCCAGCAGTTTAGCGGAGAGCTACGAGCAGTACTTC. It codes for CASSLAESYEQYF.